The clone carrying this T cell receptor (beta chain) was observed a handful of times. What it binds is not known. This sample is drawn from a study of cytomegalovirus exposure and HLA in healthy donors. Study findings and constraints: The CMV antigen specificity of a few CMV-associated chains was confirmed through in vitro analysis.

Trimming removed 1 base from V and 2 bases from J, with 12 bases in between. The CDR3 totals 16 residues. From germline, CDR1 is KGHSH and CDR2 LQKENI. Use of 60 Vbeta and 13 Jbeta primers characterized the PCR. The assay was immunoSEQ multiplex PCR, and TCRdb's table has in-frame clones only and misses some. Of 200,000 or so clones listed, more than 60% are singletons. The chain recombines TRBV18 with TRBJ2-1, with D uncertain. Sequencing was performed on PBMCs. The receptor was derived from a girl aged 2 to 10 in good health and CMV-seronegative. The CDR3 here is CASSPRLLETYNEQFF. The CDR3 region has the DNA TGTGCCAGCTCACCACGTCTACTCGAAACCTACAATGAGCAGTTCTTC.